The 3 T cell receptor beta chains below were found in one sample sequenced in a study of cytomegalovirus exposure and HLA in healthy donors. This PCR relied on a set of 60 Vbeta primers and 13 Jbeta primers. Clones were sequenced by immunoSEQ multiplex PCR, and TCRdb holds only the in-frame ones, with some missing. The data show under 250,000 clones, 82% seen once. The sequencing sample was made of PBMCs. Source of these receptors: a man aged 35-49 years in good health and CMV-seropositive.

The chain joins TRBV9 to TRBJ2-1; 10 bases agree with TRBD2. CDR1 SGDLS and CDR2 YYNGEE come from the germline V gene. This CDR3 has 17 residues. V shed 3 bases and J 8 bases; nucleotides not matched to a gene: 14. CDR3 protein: CASSERVAGGFLDEQFF. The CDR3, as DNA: TGTGCCAGCAGCGAACGCGTAGCGGGAGGATTCTTGGATGAGCAGTTCTTC.

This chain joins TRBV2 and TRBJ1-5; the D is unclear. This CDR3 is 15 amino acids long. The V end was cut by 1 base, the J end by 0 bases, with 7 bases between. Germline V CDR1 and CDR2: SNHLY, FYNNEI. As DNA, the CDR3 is TGTGCCAGCAGTGAAGACAGTACTAGCAATCAGCCCCAGCATTTT. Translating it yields CASSEDSTSNQPQHF.

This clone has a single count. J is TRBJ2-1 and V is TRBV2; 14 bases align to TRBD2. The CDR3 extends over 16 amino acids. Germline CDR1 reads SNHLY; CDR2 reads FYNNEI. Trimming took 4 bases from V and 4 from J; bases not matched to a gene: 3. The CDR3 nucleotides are TGTGCCAGCAGTGGGACTAGCGGGAGGTCTTACAATGAGCAGTTCTTC. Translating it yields CASSGTSGRSYNEQFF. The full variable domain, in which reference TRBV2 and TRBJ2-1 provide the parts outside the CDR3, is EPEVTQTPSHQVTQMGQEVILRCVPISNHLYFYWYRQILGQKVEFLVSFYNNEISEKSEIFDDQFSVERPDGSNFTLKIRSTKLEDSAMYFCASSGTSGRSYNEQFFGPGTRLTVL.